The 22 T cell receptor beta chains listed next were all sequenced from one sample in a study of response to subunit inactivated influenza vaccine. TCRdb reanalysed the RT-PCR reads using MiXCR and keeps one entry per CDR3 protein. The sample has hundreds of thousands of distinct CDR3 sequences, around a sixth seen once; the top ten hold roughly 11%. The sequenced sample was PBMCs from blood, obtained 12 days after vaccination. Receptors were obtained from a man aged 45-65 years who received an inactivated influenza vaccine.

The V and J genes are TRBV29-1 and TRBJ1-2; D may be TRBD1 (6 bases). V lost 6 bases and J 4 bases, leaving 18 bases between the germline ends. The V gene's germline CDR1 is SQVTM and CDR2 ANQGSEA. This CDR3 has 14 amino acids. CDR3 in DNA: TGCAGCGTCGTTGGGGGGGCTCTGGGCTATGGCTACACCTTC. The encoded protein is CSVVGGALGYGYTF.

The chain links TRBV3-1 to TRBJ1-5; D uncertain. V dropped 0 bases and J dropped 4 bases, with 4 bases sitting between them. CDR1 and CDR2 (germline): LGHDT, YNNKEL (reference sequence). The CDR3 has 13 amino acids. This CDR3 is CASSQDINQPQHF. The CDR3 bases are TGTGCCAGCAGCCAAGACATAAATCAGCCCCAGCATTTT.

The J gene is TRBJ2-7, the V gene TRBV4-1; D may be TRBD1 (6 bases). Germline V gene sequence: CDR1 MGHRA, CDR2 YSYEKL. V lost 1 base and J lost 1, with 14 bases in between. The CDR3 covers 16 residues. CDR3 sequence reads: CASSQVAPGQSYEQYF. CDR3 nucleotide sequence: TGCGCCAGCAGCCAAGTGGCCCCCGGACAGTCCTACGAGCAGTACTTC.

The gene calls are TRBV5-6 and TRBJ1-3, with TRBD1 matching over 7 bases. Germline trimming cut 6 bases from V and 0 bases from J; bases unmatched to any gene: 6. The CDR3 contains 15 residues. From germline, CDR1 is SGHDT and CDR2 YYEEEE. The CDR3 here is CASTLTGSSGNTIYF. The CDR3, as DNA: TGTGCCAGCACCCTGACAGGGAGCTCTGGAAACACCATATATTTT.

V and J are TRBV7-8 and TRBJ1-2, with 9 bases identical to TRBD1. CDR1 is SGHVS, CDR2 FQNEAQ, per germline. The CDR3 contains 18 residues. V shed 5 bases, J shed 8 bases, and the junction held 21 bases outside the gene matches. The CDR3 nucleotides read TGTGCCAGCAGCCTTAGGTGGAGAAACCGGGACAGGGATGGAGGCTACACCTTC. This codes for CASSLRWRNRDRDGGYTF.

J is TRBJ2-3 and V is TRBV6-5, with D perhaps TRBD1 or TRBD2 (5 bases each). Germline values: CDR1 MNHEY, CDR2 SVGAGI. Trimming stripped 2 bases from V and 1 base from J, with 10 bases between. The CDR3 is 15 residues long. The CDR3 coding sequence is TGTGCCAGCAGTTACCGGGACCCAGGCACAGATACGCAGTATTTT. Encoded protein: CASSYRDPGTDTQYF.

This clonotype has at least ten counts. The V call is TRBV28, the J call TRBJ2-3, with D possibly being TRBD2 (6 bases). The germline V gene has CDR1 MDHEN and CDR2 SYDVKM. This CDR3 region has 17 residues. V was trimmed by 1 base and J by 0 bases, leaving 14 bases between them. The DNA for the CDR3 is TGTGCCAGCAGTTTATCCGACTTAGGGACTAGCACAGATACGCAGTATTTT. This translates into CASSLSDLGTSTDTQYF.

CDR3 loop: CSVGDRSNQPQHF. CDR3 bases: TGCAGCGTTGGGGACCGCAGCAATCAGCCCCAGCATTTT. The chain links TRBV29-1 to TRBJ1-5, with a tentative D call TRBD1 (5 bases). CDR1 and CDR2 (germline): SQVTM, ANQGSEA. V lost 4 bases, J lost 1 base, and 8 bases lay in between. The CDR3 totals 13 residues.

V gene TRBV18 combines with J gene TRBJ2-7; D gene uncertain. The germline V gene has CDR1 KGHSH and CDR2 LQKENI. CDR3 length equals 15 residues. The V gene lost 3 bases and the J gene lost 3 bases, with 15 bases spanning the gap. The CDR3 is CASSPPGLFNYEQYF. CDR3 nucleotide sequence: TGTGCCAGCTCACCCCCGGGCCTCTTCAACTACGAGCAGTACTTC.

This clonotype was seen only a few times. This rearrangement joins TRBV13 to TRBJ2-2; D uncertain. From germline, CDR1 is PRHDT and CDR2 FYEKMQ (reference sequence). This CDR3 is 13 amino acids long. Trimming left V 3 bases short and J 4 bases short, with 6 bases between. This CDR3 is CASSFFATGELFF. For the CDR3, the DNA is TGTGCCAGCAGCTTTTTTGCCACCGGGGAGCTGTTTTTT. Supplemented by reference TRBV13 and TRBJ2-2, the full variable domain reads AAGVIQSPRHLIKEKRETATLKCYPIPRHDTVYWYQQGPGQDPQFLISFYEKMQSDKGSIPDRFSAQQFSDYHSELNMSSLELGDSALYFCASSFFATGELFFGEGSRLTVL.

This clonotype was counted between two and nine times. The chain is built from TRBV12-3 or TRBV12-4 and TRBJ2-1; 13 bases are shared with TRBD2. The J segment lost 14 bases and the V segment lost 6 bases, leaving 7 bases of the junction unmatched. There are 13 residues in the CDR3. The CDR3 DNA follows: TGTGCCAGCAGCCTTGGACTAGCGGGGGAAGAGTTCTTC. Its translation is CASSLGLAGEEFF.

The V gene is TRBV6-6, the J gene TRBJ2-2, with unresolved D. Between the trimmed V and J ends, which lost 7 bases and 3 bases, there was a span of 9 bases. CDR1 and CDR2 (germline): MNHNY, SVGAGI (reference sequence). The CDR3 loop spans 13 amino acids. The CDR3 DNA reads TGTGCCAGCATTAACTCTGACACCGGGGAGCTGTTTTTT. Its protein product is CASINSDTGELFF.

This clonotype was detected a few times. The genes are TRBV6-1 and TRBJ2-1; tentative D call: TRBD2 (6 bases). The CDR3 is made up of 14 amino acids. Germline-derived CDR1 and CDR2 are MNHNS and SASEGT. V lost 6 bases and J lost 7, with 16 bases in between. In nucleotides, the CDR3 is TGTGCCAGCAGCTGGGACTGGCTAGGGAATGAGCAGTTCTTC. This encodes CASSWDWLGNEQFF.

CDR3 in amino acids: CAMAPGLAGDQQYF. The CDR3 DNA reads TGTGCCATGGCCCCAGGACTAGCGGGGGACCAGCAGTACTTC. The chain has TRBV10-3 and TRBJ2-7, with 13 bases lining up with TRBD2. The CDR3 sequence is 14 residues long. Germline assignment: CDR1 ENHRY and CDR2 SYGVKD. J lost 8 bases, V lost 9 bases, and 10 bases had no gene match.

In this sample, this clonotype turned up a few times. V is TRBV20-1 and J is TRBJ2-3; D perhaps matches TRBD1 (6 bases). This CDR3 has 14 residues. In germline, CDR1 is DFQATT, CDR2 SNEGSKA (reference sequence). Trimming pared 3 bases from V and 2 bases from J, leaving 12 bases between. In DNA form, the CDR3 reads TGCAGTGCTAGCGGGCAGGGGAACACAGATACGCAGTATTTT. As protein: CSASGQGNTDTQYF.

In its sample, this clonotype was seen many times. The DNA of the CDR3 is TGTGCCAGCAGCCAGACTAGCAATGAGCAGTTCTTC. This gives the protein CASSQTSNEQFF. V and J are TRBV3-1 and TRBJ2-1; D is possibly TRBD2 (6 bases). The CDR3 loop spans 12 amino acids. V was clipped by 3 bases and J by 6 bases, with 6 bases between them. In germline, CDR1 is LGHDT, CDR2 YNNKEL (reference sequence).

The sample holds a few counts of this clonotype. The chain links TRBV6-2 or TRBV6-3 to TRBJ2-3, with 7 bases matching TRBD2. Trimming at V came to 3 bases and at J to 3 bases, leaving 9 bases not matched to a gene. The CDR3 covers 16 residues. Germline V CDR1 and CDR2: MNHEY, SVGEGT. As DNA, the CDR3 is TGTGCCAGCAGTTATCCCCCCGGGGGGAGGACAGATACGCAGTATTTT. This gives the protein CASSYPPGGRTDTQYF.

This clonotype was observed a few times. This chain joins TRBV4-2 and TRBJ2-2; D uncertain. Trimming removed 1 base from V and 5 bases from J, with 11 bases in between. The V gene's germline CDR1 is LGHNA and CDR2 YNFKEQ. The CDR3 is 15 amino acids. The CDR3 here is CASSQGPEMTGELFF. The CDR3 DNA reads TGTGCCAGCAGCCAAGGGCCCGAGATGACCGGGGAGCTGTTTTTT.

This clonotype was picked up a small number of times. CDR3 DNA sequence: TGTGCCAGCAGCGTAGCAGACAGCTACACTGAAGCTTTCTTT. It specifies CASSVADSYTEAFF. The chain employs TRBV9 and TRBJ1-1; a weak D match, TRBD1 (5 bases). From germline, CDR1 is SGDLS and CDR2 YYNGEE. V lost 0 bases, J lost 3 bases, and 9 bases lay in between. The CDR3 is 14 residues long.

This clonotype has just a few counts. The rearrangement links TRBV7-2 to TRBJ2-5, with 9 bases aligning to TRBD1. CDR1 is SGHTA and CDR2 is FQGNSA in the germline V gene. The V and J ends lost 8 bases and 4 bases, in that order; junction bases with no gene match: 14. This CDR3 contains 16 residues. CDR3 protein: CASGSTGTGWTETQYF. DNA for the CDR3: TGTGCCAGCGGTTCAACGGGGACAGGGTGGACAGAGACCCAGTACTTC.

The chain joins TRBV2 to TRBJ2-4; D unclear. The CDR3 has 13 amino acids. Trimming left V 4 bases short and J 4 bases short, with 8 bases between. Germline V gene lookup returns CDR1 SNHLY and CDR2 FYNNEI. This CDR3 reads CASSVGYKNIQYF. The DNA of the CDR3 is TGTGCCAGCAGTGTCGGCTATAAAAACATTCAGTACTTC.

This clonotype showed up just a few times. Here the CDR3 reads CASRVAWANYGYTF. The CDR3 DNA is TGTGCCAGCCGGGTCGCTTGGGCGAACTATGGCTACACCTTC. The V gene is TRBV6-2 or TRBV6-3, the J gene TRBJ1-2; the D is unclear. The CDR3 totals 14 residues. CDR1 is MNHEY and CDR2 is SVGEGT in the germline V gene. The V end lost 8 bases, the J end lost 2 bases, and 15 bases lay between the germline ends.